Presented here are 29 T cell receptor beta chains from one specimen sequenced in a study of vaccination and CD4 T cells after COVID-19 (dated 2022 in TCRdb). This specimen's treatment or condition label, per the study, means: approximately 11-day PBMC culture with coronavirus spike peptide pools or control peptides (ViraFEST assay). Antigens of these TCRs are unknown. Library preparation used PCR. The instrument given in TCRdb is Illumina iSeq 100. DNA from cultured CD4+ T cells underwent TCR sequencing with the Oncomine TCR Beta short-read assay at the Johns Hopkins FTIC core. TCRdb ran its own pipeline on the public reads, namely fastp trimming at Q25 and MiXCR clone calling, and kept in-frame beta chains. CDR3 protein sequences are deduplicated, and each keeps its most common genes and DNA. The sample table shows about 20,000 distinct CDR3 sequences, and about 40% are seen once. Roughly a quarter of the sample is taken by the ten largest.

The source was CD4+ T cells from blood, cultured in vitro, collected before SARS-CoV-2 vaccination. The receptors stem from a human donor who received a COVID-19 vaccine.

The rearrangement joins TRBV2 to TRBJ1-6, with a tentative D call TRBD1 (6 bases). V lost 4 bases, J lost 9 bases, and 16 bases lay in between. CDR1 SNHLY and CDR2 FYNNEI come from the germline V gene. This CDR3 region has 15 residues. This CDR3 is CASSATQGTLSPLHF. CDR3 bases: TGTGCCAGCAGTGCCACACAGGGTACTCTTTCACCCCTCCACTTT.

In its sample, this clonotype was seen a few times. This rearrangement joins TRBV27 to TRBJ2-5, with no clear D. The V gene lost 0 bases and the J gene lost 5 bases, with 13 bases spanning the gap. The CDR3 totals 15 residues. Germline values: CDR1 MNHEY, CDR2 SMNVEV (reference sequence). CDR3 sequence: CASSLSNQLGETQYF. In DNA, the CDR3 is TGTGCCAGCAGTTTATCCAATCAGCTTGGGGAGACCCAGTACTTC.

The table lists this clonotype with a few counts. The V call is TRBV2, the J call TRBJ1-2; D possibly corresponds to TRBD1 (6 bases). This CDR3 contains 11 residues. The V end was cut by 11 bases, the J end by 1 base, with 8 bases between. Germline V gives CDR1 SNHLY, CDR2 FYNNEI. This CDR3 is CASRGNYGYTF. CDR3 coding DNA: TGTGCCTCCAGGGGTAACTATGGCTACACCTTC.

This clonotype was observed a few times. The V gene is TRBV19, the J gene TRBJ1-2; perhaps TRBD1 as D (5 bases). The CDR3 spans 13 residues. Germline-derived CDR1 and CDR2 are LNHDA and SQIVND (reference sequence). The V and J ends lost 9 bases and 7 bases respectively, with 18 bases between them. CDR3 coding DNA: TGTGCCAGCCCCACCAGGGATGTAAGTGGCTACACCTTC. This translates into CASPTRDVSGYTF.

Here the CDR3 DNA reads TGTGCCAGCAGTGAATTATGGGTTGACACTGAAGCTTTCTTT. Encoded protein: CASSELWVDTEAFF. The chain is built from TRBV6-1 and TRBJ1-1, with no clear D. This CDR3 comprises 14 residues. Germline loops: CDR1 MNHNS, CDR2 SASEGT. Deletions cut 2 bases from V and 3 bases from J, with 10 bases between.

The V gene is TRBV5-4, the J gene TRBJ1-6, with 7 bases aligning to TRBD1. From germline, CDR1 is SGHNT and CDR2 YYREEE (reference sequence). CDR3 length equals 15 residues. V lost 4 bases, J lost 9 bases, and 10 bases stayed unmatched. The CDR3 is CASSRGRGQGSPLHF. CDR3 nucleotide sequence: TGTGCCAGCAGCCGGGGGAGGGGGCAGGGTTCACCCCTCCACTTT.

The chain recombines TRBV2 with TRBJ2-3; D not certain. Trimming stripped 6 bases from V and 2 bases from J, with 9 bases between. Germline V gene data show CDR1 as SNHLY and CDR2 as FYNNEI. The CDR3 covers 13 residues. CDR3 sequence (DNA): TGTGCCAGCAGGGAAAGGACCACAGATACGCAGTATTTT. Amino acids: CASRERTTDTQYF. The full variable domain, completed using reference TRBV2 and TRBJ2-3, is EPEVTQTPSHQVTQMGQEVILRCVPISNHLYFYWYRQILGQKVEFLVSFYNNEISEKSEIFDDQFSVERPDGSNFTLKIRSTKLEDSAMYFCASRERTTDTQYFGPGTRLTVL.

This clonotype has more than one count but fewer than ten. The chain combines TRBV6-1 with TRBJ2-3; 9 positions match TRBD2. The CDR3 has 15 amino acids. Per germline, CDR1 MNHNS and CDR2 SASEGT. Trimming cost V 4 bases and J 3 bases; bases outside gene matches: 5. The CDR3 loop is CASSAGRGGTDTQYF. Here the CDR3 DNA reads TGTGCCAGCAGTGCCGGGCGGGGGGGTACAGATACGCAGTATTTT.

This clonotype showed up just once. The CDR3 DNA reads as TGTGCTAGTGGTTACACAGATACGCAGTATTTT. This gives the protein CASGYTDTQYF. The chain carries TRBV12-5 and TRBJ2-3; no reliable D call. The CDR3 extends over 11 amino acids. V was cut by 4 bases and J by 2 bases, with 1 base left in between. Germline V lookup: CDR1 LGHNT, CDR2 FRNRAP.

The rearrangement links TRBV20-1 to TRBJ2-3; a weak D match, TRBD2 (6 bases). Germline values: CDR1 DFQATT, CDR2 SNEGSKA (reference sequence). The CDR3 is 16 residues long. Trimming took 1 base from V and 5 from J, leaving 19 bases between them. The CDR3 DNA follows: TGCAGTGCTAGAGTTTCGGCTAGCGAGAACATAGATACGCAGTATTTT. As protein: CSARVSASENIDTQYF.

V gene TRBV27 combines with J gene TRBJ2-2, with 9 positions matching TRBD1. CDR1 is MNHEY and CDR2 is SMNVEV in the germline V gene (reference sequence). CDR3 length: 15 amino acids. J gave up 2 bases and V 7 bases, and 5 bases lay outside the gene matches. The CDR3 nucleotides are TGTGCCAGCAAGGGGGACAGGGTTAACACCGGGGAGCTGTTTTTT. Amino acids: CASKGDRVNTGELFF.

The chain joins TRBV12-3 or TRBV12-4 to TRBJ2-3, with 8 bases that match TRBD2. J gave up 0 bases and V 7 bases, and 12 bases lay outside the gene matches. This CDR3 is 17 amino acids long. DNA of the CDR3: TGTGCCAGCACCTTTTACGGGGGGGCAGGAAGCACAGATACGCAGTATTTT. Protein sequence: CASTFYGGAGSTDTQYF.

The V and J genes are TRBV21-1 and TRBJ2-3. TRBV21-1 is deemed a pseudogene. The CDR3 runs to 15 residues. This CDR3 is CASSKPGEGTDTQYF. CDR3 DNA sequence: TGTGCCAGCAGCAAACCTGGGGAAGGGACAGATACGCAGTATTTT.

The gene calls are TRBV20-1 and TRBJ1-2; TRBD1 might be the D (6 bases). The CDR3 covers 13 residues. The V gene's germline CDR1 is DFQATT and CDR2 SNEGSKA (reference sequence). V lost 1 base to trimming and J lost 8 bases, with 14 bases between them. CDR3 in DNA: TGCAGTGCTAGAGCCTTGGGGGCGCCGGGCTACACCTTC. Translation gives CSARALGAPGYTF.

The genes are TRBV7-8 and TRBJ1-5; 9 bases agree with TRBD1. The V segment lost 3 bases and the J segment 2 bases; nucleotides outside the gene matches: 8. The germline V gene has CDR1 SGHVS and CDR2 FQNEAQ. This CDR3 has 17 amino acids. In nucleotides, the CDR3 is TGTGCCAGCAGCTTCAGACAGGGGGGTATCGGCAATCAGCCCCAGCATTTT. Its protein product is CASSFRQGGIGNQPQHF. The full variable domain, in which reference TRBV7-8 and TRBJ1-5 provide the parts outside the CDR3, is GAGVSQSPRYKVAKRGQDVALRCDPISGHVSLFWYQQALGQGPEFLTYFQNEAQLDKSGLPSDRFFAERPEGSVSTLKIQRTQQEDSAVYLCASSFRQGGIGNQPQHFGDGTRLSIL.

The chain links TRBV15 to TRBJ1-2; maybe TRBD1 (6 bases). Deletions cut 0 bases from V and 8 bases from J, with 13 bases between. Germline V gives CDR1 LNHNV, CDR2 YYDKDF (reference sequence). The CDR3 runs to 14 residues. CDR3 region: CATSRDRTGSGYTF. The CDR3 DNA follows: TGTGCCACCAGCAGAGACCGAACAGGGTCAGGCTACACCTTC.

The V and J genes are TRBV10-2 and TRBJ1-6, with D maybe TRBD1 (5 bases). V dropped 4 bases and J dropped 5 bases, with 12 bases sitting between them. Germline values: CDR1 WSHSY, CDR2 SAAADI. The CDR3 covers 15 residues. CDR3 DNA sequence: TGCGCCAGCAGTGCAACCGGGACGAATAATTCACCCCTCCACTTT. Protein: CASSATGTNNSPLHF.

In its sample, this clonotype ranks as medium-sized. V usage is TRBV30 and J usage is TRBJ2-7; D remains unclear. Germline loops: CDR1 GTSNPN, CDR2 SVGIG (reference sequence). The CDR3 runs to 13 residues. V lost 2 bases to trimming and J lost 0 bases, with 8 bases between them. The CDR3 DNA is TGTGCCTGGAGTCCTCCTGTCTCCTACGAGCAGTACTTC. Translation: CAWSPPVSYEQYF.

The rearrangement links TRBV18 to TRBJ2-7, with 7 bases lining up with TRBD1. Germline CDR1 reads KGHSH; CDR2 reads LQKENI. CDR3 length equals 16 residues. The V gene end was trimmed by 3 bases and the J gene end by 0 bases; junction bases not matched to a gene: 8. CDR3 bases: TGTGCCAGCTCACCCGATGGGACAGACACCTCCTACGAGCAGTACTTC. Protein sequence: CASSPDGTDTSYEQYF.

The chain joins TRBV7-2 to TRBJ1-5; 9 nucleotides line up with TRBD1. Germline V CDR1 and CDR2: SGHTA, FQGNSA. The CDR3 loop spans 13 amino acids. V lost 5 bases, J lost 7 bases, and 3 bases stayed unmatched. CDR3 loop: CASSVQGAQPQHF. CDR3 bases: TGTGCCAGCAGCGTACAGGGGGCCCAGCCCCAGCATTTT.

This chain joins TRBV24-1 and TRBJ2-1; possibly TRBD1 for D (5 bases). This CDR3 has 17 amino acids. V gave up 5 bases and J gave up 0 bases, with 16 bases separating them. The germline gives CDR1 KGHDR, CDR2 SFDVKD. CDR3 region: CATSGSGWSSSYNEQFF. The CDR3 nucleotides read TGTGCCACCAGTGGGTCAGGGTGGAGTAGCTCCTACAATGAGCAGTTCTTC.

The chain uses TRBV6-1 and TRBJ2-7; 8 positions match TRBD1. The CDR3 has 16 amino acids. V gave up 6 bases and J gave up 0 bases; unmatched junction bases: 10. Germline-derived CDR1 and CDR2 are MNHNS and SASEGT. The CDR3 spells CASRDTGGASSYEQYF. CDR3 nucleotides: TGTGCCAGCAGGGATACAGGGGGAGCTAGCTCCTACGAGCAGTACTTC.

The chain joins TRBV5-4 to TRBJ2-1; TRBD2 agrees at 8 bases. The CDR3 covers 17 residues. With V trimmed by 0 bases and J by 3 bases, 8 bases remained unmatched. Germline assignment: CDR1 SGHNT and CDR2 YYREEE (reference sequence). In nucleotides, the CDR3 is TGTGCCAGCAGCTTGGCAGGCTTAGCGGGGAGCTACAATGAGCAGTTCTTC. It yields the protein CASSLAGLAGSYNEQFF. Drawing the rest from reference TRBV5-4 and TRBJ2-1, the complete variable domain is ETGVTQSPTHLIKTRGQQVTLRCSSQSGHNTVSWYQQALGQGPQFIFQYYREEENGRGNFPPRFSGLQFPNYSSELNVNALELDDSALYLCASSLAGLAGSYNEQFFGPGTRLTVL.

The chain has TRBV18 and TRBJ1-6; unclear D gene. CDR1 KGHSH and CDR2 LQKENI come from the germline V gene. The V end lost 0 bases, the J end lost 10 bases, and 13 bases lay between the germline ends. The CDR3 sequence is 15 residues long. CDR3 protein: CASSPPGSLNSPLHF. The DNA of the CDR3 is TGTGCCAGCTCACCACCCGGGTCCCTAAACTCACCCCTCCACTTT.

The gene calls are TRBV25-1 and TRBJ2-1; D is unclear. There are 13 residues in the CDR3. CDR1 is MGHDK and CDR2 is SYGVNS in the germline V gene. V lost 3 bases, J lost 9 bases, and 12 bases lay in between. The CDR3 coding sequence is TGTGCCAGCAGTGATCTAGATCGCAGTGAGCAGTTCTTC. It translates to CASSDLDRSEQFF.

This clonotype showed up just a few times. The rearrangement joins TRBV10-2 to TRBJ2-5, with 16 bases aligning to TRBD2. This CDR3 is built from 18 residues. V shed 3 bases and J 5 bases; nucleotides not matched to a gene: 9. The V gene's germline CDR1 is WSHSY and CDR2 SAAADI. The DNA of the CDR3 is TGCGCCAGCAGTGAATCTTTGGGACTAGCGGGGGGGCGGGAGACCCAGTACTTC. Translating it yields CASSESLGLAGGRETQYF.

CDR3 sequence: CASSRGGQGFGANVLTF. The CDR3 bases are TGTGCCAGTAGTCGAGGGGGACAGGGGTTTGGGGCCAACGTCCTGACTTTC. The V gene is TRBV19, the J gene TRBJ2-6, with 10 bases fitting TRBD1. Trimming removed 5 bases from V and 3 bases from J; junction bases left unmatched: 7. The CDR3 spans 17 residues. Germline assignment: CDR1 LNHDA and CDR2 SQIVND (reference sequence).

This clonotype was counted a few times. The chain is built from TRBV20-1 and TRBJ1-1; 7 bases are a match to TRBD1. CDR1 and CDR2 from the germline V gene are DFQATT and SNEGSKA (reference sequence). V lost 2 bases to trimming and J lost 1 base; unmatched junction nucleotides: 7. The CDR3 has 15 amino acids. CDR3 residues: CSARTSDRSNTEAFF. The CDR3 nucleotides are TGCAGTGCTAGAACCTCGGACAGGTCGAACACTGAAGCTTTCTTT.

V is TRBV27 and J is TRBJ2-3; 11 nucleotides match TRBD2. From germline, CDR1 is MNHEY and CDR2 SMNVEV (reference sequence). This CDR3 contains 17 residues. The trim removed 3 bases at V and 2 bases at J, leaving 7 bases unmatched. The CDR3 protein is CASSFHSGGASTDTQYF. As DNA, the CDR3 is TGTGCCAGCAGTTTTCATAGCGGGGGGGCCTCCACAGATACGCAGTATTTT.